The sequence of this T cell receptor (beta chain) was determined in a study of graft-versus-host responses after intestinal transplantation. V was pared by 7 bases and J by 4 bases, with 10 bases of the junction left unmatched. The germline V gene has CDR1 MDHEN and CDR2 SYDVKM. The CDR3 is 15 amino acids. TCRdb's table, derived via immunoSEQ multiplex PCR, lists solely in-frame clones and lacks some. The sample lists approximately 70,000 clones, roughly 90% occurring once. On this clone itself: Its antigen remains unknown.

The sequencing here drew on unstimulated CD8+ T cells sorted from spleen or lymph node cells, taken before intestinal transplant. The TCR comes from a human donor who received an intestinal transplant. This chain links TRBV28 with TRBJ1-2; 9 bases match TRBD1. CDR3 DNA: TGTGCCAGCACCGATACAGGGGGCGCTCCCTATGGCTACACCTTC. Translating it yields CASTDTGGAPYGYTF.